Listed below are T cell receptor beta chains from one sample, sequenced in a study of regulatory T cells in long-lasting Graves disease. Via MiXCR, TCRdb re-called the multiplex PCR reads, giving one row per CDR3 protein. The table lists fewer than 500,000 distinct CDR3 sequences, 16% of them singletons, with 9% to 15% in the top ten. This sample also belongs to another study, concerning T cells in Graves' hyperthyroidism and ophthalmopathy.

The sample in question was peripheral blood mononuclear cells (PBMCs), obtained at new diagnosis, from a patient treated with antithyroid drugs. These receptor sequences come from a man aged 35 to 55 with Graves disease. Both conserved end residues are part of each CDR3. Fields, in order: CDR3 DNA, CDR3 protein, J gene, V gene, clone size, D gene. D genes are given only for firm matches. Not all rows give a size; the values are once, few, many and, for expanded clones, a class.

DNA: TGCAGCGTTATCAGTTGGGAGTTCGCAGATACGCAGTATTTT; CDR3: CSVISWEFADTQYF; J: TRBJ2-3; V: TRBV29-1; size: many; D: -
DNA: TGTGCCAGCAGAGGGACTAGCGTATACAATGAGCAGTTCTTC; CDR3: CASRGTSVYNEQFF; J: TRBJ2-1; V: TRBV2; size: many; D: TRBD2
DNA: TGTGCCAGCAGCCAAGGGACTAGGATGGATGAGCAGTTCTTC; CDR3: CASSQGTRMDEQFF; J: TRBJ2-1; V: TRBV3-1; size: few; D: TRBD2
DNA: TGTGCCAGCAGCTTAGAGGTAGGGGGCGGATTGCAGTACTTC; CDR3: CASSLEVGGGLQYF; J: TRBJ2-7; V: TRBV7-2; size: few; D: TRBD1
DNA: TGTGCCAGCAGCCAAGATCCTAGAATGAAGTTCTTC; CDR3: CASSQDPRMKFF; J: TRBJ2-1; V: TRBV4-2; size: few; D: -
DNA: TGTGCCAGCAGCTCATTAGTTTTACAGGGGAGTCAGGGTGAGCAGTTCTTC; CDR3: CASSSLVLQGSQGEQFF; J: TRBJ2-1; V: TRBV5-4; size: few; D: TRBD1
DNA: TGCGCCAGCAGCTTGGATGGGCAGACAGATACGCAGTATTTT; CDR3: CASSLDGQTDTQYF; J: TRBJ2-3; V: TRBV5-1; size: many; D: -
DNA: TGCAGCGTCGACCCAGCGGGAGGGGAGGAGACCCAGTACTTC; CDR3: CSVDPAGGEETQYF; J: TRBJ2-5; V: TRBV29-1; size: many; D: TRBD2
DNA: TGTGCCAGCTCACCACCTAGCGCCCCATCGGATACGCAGTATTTT; CDR3: CASSPPSAPSDTQYF; J: TRBJ2-3; V: TRBV18; size: many; D: -
DNA: TGTGCCATCAGCCAGGCCGGGACTAGCGGGAACAACGAGCAGTACTTC; CDR3: CAISQAGTSGNNEQYF; J: TRBJ2-7; V: TRBV28; size: -; D: TRBD2
DNA: TGCAGTGCTAGATGGGGATGGAACACCGGGGAGCTGTTTTTT; CDR3: CSARWGWNTGELFF; J: TRBJ2-2; V: TRBV20-1; size: few; D: -
DNA: TGTGCCAGCACCATGTCTTTTCGGGCTAGCGGGAGGCCCAACTACAATGAGCAGTTCTTC; CDR3: CASTMSFRASGRPNYNEQFF; J: TRBJ2-1; V: TRBV7-9; size: many; D: TRBD2
DNA: TGTGCCAGCAGTTCGCCGGGACAGGGTGGCAAGCAGTACTTC; CDR3: CASSSPGQGGKQYF; J: TRBJ2-7; V: TRBV12-3/TRBV12-4; size: -; D: TRBD1
DNA: TGTGCCAGCCCCGGCCAGGGGAACACTGAAGCTTTCTTT; CDR3: CASPGQGNTEAFF; J: TRBJ1-1; V: TRBV7-2; size: -; D: -
DNA: TGTGCCAGCAGCCGTTTACAGGGGTTAGGAACAGATACGCAGTATTTT; CDR3: CASSRLQGLGTDTQYF; J: TRBJ2-3; V: TRBV11-2; size: many; D: TRBD1
DNA: TGTGCCAGCAGTTACTCCCTAGCGACCAACAATGAGCAGTTCTTC; CDR3: CASSYSLATNNEQFF; J: TRBJ2-1; V: TRBV6-5; size: few; D: -
DNA: TGCAGTGCTAGAACGCCAGGGGAAGATACGCAGTATTTT; CDR3: CSARTPGEDTQYF; J: TRBJ2-3; V: TRBV20-1; size: many; D: -
DNA: TGCGCCAGCAGCCTACCGGACAGAAAGAACACTGAAGCTTTCTTT; CDR3: CASSLPDRKNTEAFF; J: TRBJ1-1; V: TRBV4-1; size: few; D: -
DNA: TGCGCCAGCAGCTTGGGCGTCCAGGGACGGACAGATACGCAGTATTTT; CDR3: CASSLGVQGRTDTQYF; J: TRBJ2-3; V: TRBV5-1; size: many; D: -
DNA: TGCAGCGATTCAGGGTTCCACGAGCAGTACTTC; CDR3: CSDSGFHEQYF; J: TRBJ2-7; V: TRBV29-1; size: few; D: -
DNA: TGTGCCAGCAGCTGGGGGGGGACAGGGGGCGCAAAGACCCAGTACTTC; CDR3: CASSWGGTGGAKTQYF; J: TRBJ2-5; V: TRBV7-9; size: -; D: TRBD1
DNA: TGTGCCAGCAGTCTACGACAACCTCTCACTAGCGGGAGGTCCTACGAGCAGTACTTC; CDR3: CASSLRQPLTSGRSYEQYF; J: TRBJ2-7; V: TRBV27; size: -; D: TRBD2
DNA: TGCAGCGTTGTTCTGATAAACTACAATGAGCAGTTCTTC; CDR3: CSVVLINYNEQFF; J: TRBJ2-1; V: TRBV29-1; size: many; D: -
DNA: TGTGCCAGCAGCTTAGTACTAGCGGACGCAGATACGCAGTATTTT; CDR3: CASSLVLADADTQYF; J: TRBJ2-3; V: TRBV7-9; size: -; D: TRBD2
DNA: TGTGCCAGCTCCCACAGTCCCTCTGGGGCCAACGTCCTGACTTTC; CDR3: CASSHSPSGANVLTF; J: TRBJ2-6; V: TRBV18; size: many; D: -
DNA: TGTGCCAGCTCACCACGTACGCAGAACTCCGGAGAGACCCAGTACTTC; CDR3: CASSPRTQNSGETQYF; J: TRBJ2-5; V: TRBV18; size: -; D: -
DNA: TGTGCCAGCAGCCCCGGCGGTGGGGGTGGGTCGGAGACCCAGTACTTC; CDR3: CASSPGGGGGSETQYF; J: TRBJ2-5; V: TRBV6-1; size: many; D: -
DNA: TGTGCCAGCAGGTCACCGGGACAGGGGGCTCCTCATAATTCACCCCTCCACTTT; CDR3: CASRSPGQGAPHNSPLHF; J: TRBJ1-6; V: TRBV2; size: many; D: TRBD1
DNA: TGTGCCAGCACTAGCGGGATTCCCTACGAGCAGTACTTC; CDR3: CASTSGIPYEQYF; J: TRBJ2-7; V: TRBV25-1; size: -; D: TRBD2
DNA: TGCAGTGCTAGAGATCCGGTAGGGGGGGCATCCAATCAGCCCCAGCATTTT; CDR3: CSARDPVGGASNQPQHF; J: TRBJ1-5; V: TRBV20-1; size: many; D: -
DNA: TGTGCCAGCAGCTTAGTTACTGGGACAGGGGGCTACAATGAGCAGTTCTTC; CDR3: CASSLVTGTGGYNEQFF; J: TRBJ2-1; V: TRBV11-3; size: -; D: TRBD1
DNA: TGTGCCAGCAGTTTCAGCGCTAGCGGGAGGGCCGGGGACATTCAGTACTTC; CDR3: CASSFSASGRAGDIQYF; J: TRBJ2-4; V: TRBV28; size: many; D: TRBD2
DNA: TGCAGTGTCACTCGGGCTAGCGGGAACCAAGAGACCCAGTACTTC; CDR3: CSVTRASGNQETQYF; J: TRBJ2-5; V: TRBV20-1; size: many; D: TRBD2
DNA: TGCGCCAGCAGGGACGGGACAGGGAAGGGCAATGAGCAGTTCTTC; CDR3: CASRDGTGKGNEQFF; J: TRBJ2-1; V: TRBV10-1; size: few; D: TRBD1
DNA: TGTGCCAGCAGTAAACCCGGGAGCAACACCGGGGAGCTGTTTTTT; CDR3: CASSKPGSNTGELFF; J: TRBJ2-2; V: TRBV6-1; size: few; D: -
DNA: TGTGCCAGCAGCTTGGCCAGCGGGAAGAACGAGCAGTACTTC; CDR3: CASSLASGKNEQYF; J: TRBJ2-7; V: TRBV5-5; size: -; D: TRBD2
DNA: TGTGCCAGCAGTTACGTTAGACCGTCCAATGAGCAGTTCTTC; CDR3: CASSYVRPSNEQFF; J: TRBJ2-1; V: TRBV6-5; size: few; D: -
DNA: TGTGCCAGCAGTGAAGGACTAGCGGCCTTCTACAATGAGCAGTTCTTC; CDR3: CASSEGLAAFYNEQFF; J: TRBJ2-1; V: TRBV6-2/TRBV6-3; size: many; D: TRBD2
DNA: TGTGCCAGCAGTTTTCGAGCGGGAGTCGCAGATACGCAGTATTTT; CDR3: CASSFRAGVADTQYF; J: TRBJ2-3; V: TRBV12-3/TRBV12-4; size: many; D: TRBD2
DNA: TGTGCCAGCAGTTACGGGCGGGAGTTAAACATTCAGTACTTC; CDR3: CASSYGRELNIQYF; J: TRBJ2-4; V: TRBV6-5; size: few; D: TRBD2
DNA: TGTGCCACCCTCGGGTTTTCCTACGAGCAGTACTTC; CDR3: CATLGFSYEQYF; J: TRBJ2-7; V: TRBV6-2/TRBV6-3; size: many; D: -
DNA: TGCGCCAGCAGCCAAGGCCAGCGCGAGCAGTACTTC; CDR3: CASSQGQREQYF; J: TRBJ2-7; V: TRBV4-1; size: few; D: -
DNA: TGTGCCACCAGTGAGCCTTCCACCGGGACAGGGCCTAATGAGCAGTTCTTC; CDR3: CATSEPSTGTGPNEQFF; J: TRBJ2-1; V: TRBV24-1; size: many; D: TRBD1